The rows below give T cell receptor beta chains drawn from one sample of a study of CXCR3-negative and CXCR3-positive naive CD8 T cells. TCRdb reworked the 5' RACE reads into one entry per CDR3 protein, no DNA. This listing includes 130,000 to 150,000 distinct CDR3 sequences. The sample taken for sequencing was naive CXCR3+ CD8+ T cells from blood. All receptors come from a human donor in good health. Some clones in this sample may be carry-over from other donors' samples. CDR3s include the opening cysteine and the closing phenylalanine or tryptophan.

TRBV29-1,TRBJ2-7,CSVLPDNAYEQYF
TRBV7-9,TRBJ2-1,CASSLGLAPREQFF
TRBV5-1,TRBJ2-7,CASSLAGGIDEQYF
TRBV24-1,TRBJ2-1,CATSEGQGANEQFF
TRBV27,TRBJ1-2,CASSSTSDGYGYTF
TRBV7-9,TRBJ2-7,CASSSHHYESSYEQYF
TRBV7-2,TRBJ2-1,CASLEDREYYNEQFF
TRBV5-5,TRBJ2-2,CASSLASGVEELFF
TRBV27,TRBJ2-2,CATRQGIDTGELFF
TRBV12-3/TRBV12-4,TRBJ2-1,CATSGTSGISEQFF
TRBV7-9,TRBJ2-7,CASSPELSSYEQYF
TRBV18,TRBJ1-5,CASSPQNSNQPQHF
TRBV29-1,TRBJ1-1,CSDTGTLLGGFF
TRBV6-2/TRBV6-3,TRBJ2-7,CASSYSDGTSYEQYF
TRBV9,TRBJ2-1,CASSSPGGGRSSYNEQFF
TRBV29-1,TRBJ1-2,CSVQYREIGYTF
TRBV14,TRBJ2-1,CASSPAWRTYNEQFF
TRBV5-5,TRBJ2-7,CASSLFDGDYEQYF
TRBV20-1,TRBJ1-1,CSARPILQQGKNTEAFF
TRBV14,TRBJ2-1,CASSPYRGPYNEQFF
TRBV2,TRBJ1-5,CASSEGHGSNQPQHF
TRBV2,TRBJ2-7,CASLYPQGARDEQYF